This T cell receptor (beta chain) was recovered during a study of blood T cell repertoires in COVID-19 (dated by TCRdb to 2018 to 2021). About the full investigation: Samples from collaborators originated in the United States, Italy and Spain and spanned both the acute and convalescent phases of COVID-19. The material from the prospective study consisted of cDNA or gDNA derived from T cells, B-cell-depleted T cells, or PBMCs. Subjects who had been exposed to COVID-19, were actively infected with it, or had recovered from it provided the deeply sampled blood TCRbeta repertoires that made up the dataset. The repertoires were made available in a free public database intended to serve as a resource for research on the immune response to SARS-CoV-2. The samples were drawn from two sources: the first 160 participants of the ongoing ImmuneRACE study, and 950 to 1,500 subjects contributed by 6 global collaborators. Nearly every sample came with metadata listing a de-identified subject ID, COVID-19 status, age in years and sex. Where HLA class I and class II types were available, the types were taken from metadata supplied by the sample provider, not from assay-based typing.

TCRbeta CDR3 regions were amplified from genomic DNA using the immunoSEQ Assay, a bias-controlled multiplex PCR. The authors' pipeline ran thus. Within the assay, amplification of reference gene primers was used to estimate how many nucleated cells each sample contained. Sequence reads were collapsed and filtered to measure the absolute abundance of every unique TCRbeta CDR3 rearrangement. Productive Simpson clonality was computed per sample as the square root of Simpson's diversity index over productive rearrangements. As stored in TCRdb, this immuneACCESS dataset retains in-frame rearrangements with V and J assigned. A fraction of the clones does not appear; measured against another copy, unresolved V genes explain less than half of the discrepancy, and the remainder lacks a known reason. Clonal size and the V and J genes are those of that table, whereas D and trimming came from the DNA. This sample gives about 100,000 clones in total; roughly nine tenths of them show up just once. The top ten clonotypes cover 0.85% to 1% of the sample.

Comments on this clone: Its antigen is currently not known. Base qualities are not provided; no much larger clone lies one nucleotide away.

Overall results and qualifications from the work: The quantity of clinical and demographic metadata differed by source and by participant and was supplied without curation.

Whole blood was collected in K2EDTA tubes by collaborating institutions according to the institutions' own protocols. For TCRbeta analysis, collaborators shipped samples in one of three forms: frozen whole blood, isolated PBMCs, or DNA extracted from either of those sample types. V sheds 0 bases and J sheds 6 bases, leaving 11 bases between their ends. Including the terminal cysteine and phenylalanine, the CDR3 comprises 14 residues. The kept DNA is CDR3 alone, 42 bases in frame from the first base. For CDR1 and CDR2, the germline V gene lists MGHRA and YSYEKL. Sequencing was done on a sample of peripheral blood. The clonotype comes from a man aged 55 to 70 with acute or convalescent COVID-19. Recombination connected TRBV4-1 to TRBJ1-1; the D gene cannot be named for sure. The nucleotides are TGCGCCAGCAGCCAAGATCAGGTCTCTGCTGAAGCTTTCTTT. The resulting protein is CASSQDQVSAEAFF.